These 16 T cell receptor beta chains were all obtained from the same sample, sequenced in a study of blood T cell repertoires in COVID-19. TCRdb's table, derived via immunoSEQ multiplex PCR, lists solely in-frame clones and lacks some. The table lists 350,000 to 500,000 clones, approximately 91% of them singletons, with 1.4% to 1.5% in the top ten. The material sequenced was PBMCs or T cells enriched from blood (not recorded which). Every receptor here comes from a woman in her late teens or twenties who had been exposed to COVID-19.

This sequence joins TRBV2 and TRBJ1-5, with D uncertain. Germline-derived CDR1 and CDR2 are SNHLY and FYNNEI. V was cut by 2 bases and J by 4 bases, with 12 bases left in between. The CDR3 extends over 15 amino acids. This CDR3 is CASSERRGFNQPQHF. The CDR3, as DNA: TGTGCCAGCAGTGAACGCCGAGGGTTTAATCAGCCCCAGCATTTT. Combining the CDR3 with reference TRBV2 and TRBJ1-5 gives the whole variable domain EPEVTQTPSHQVTQMGQEVILRCVPISNHLYFYWYRQILGQKVEFLVSFYNNEISEKSEIFDDQFSVERPDGSNFTLKIRSTKLEDSAMYFCASSERRGFNQPQHFGDGTRLSIL.

The rearrangement joins TRBV28 to TRBJ2-7; D is possibly TRBD2 (6 bases). This CDR3 region has 13 residues. CDR1 and CDR2 from the germline V gene are MDHEN and SYDVKM. Trimming removed 8 bases from V and 5 bases from J, with 16 bases in between. DNA of the CDR3: TGTGCCAGCGCCGGGACTGCGACTAACGAGCAGTACTTC. The encoded protein is CASAGTATNEQYF.

This clone was recorded once. V and J are TRBV7-8 and TRBJ2-3; 15 nucleotides match TRBD2. V was pared by 4 bases and J by 5 bases, with 10 bases of the junction left unmatched. Germline loops: CDR1 SGHVS, CDR2 FQNEAQ. The CDR3 sequence is 18 residues long. The CDR3 loop is CASSSGLAGGTIIDTQYF. For the CDR3, the DNA is TGTGCCAGCAGCTCCGGACTAGCGGGGGGGACCATTATAGATACGCAGTATTTT. The entire variable domain, with the rest obtained from reference TRBV7-8 and TRBJ2-3, is as follows: GAGVSQSPRYKVAKRGQDVALRCDPISGHVSLFWYQQALGQGPEFLTYFQNEAQLDKSGLPSDRFFAERPEGSVSTLKIQRTQQEDSAVYLCASSSGLAGGTIIDTQYFGPGTRLTVL.

V usage is TRBV7-2 and J usage is TRBJ2-1; D call uncertain. The CDR3 runs 15 residues. Looked up from germline, CDR1 is SGHTA and CDR2 is FQGNSA. V lost 5 bases and J 6 bases, leaving 17 bases between the germline ends. CDR3 amino acids: CASSPKPSTGNEQFF. CDR3 bases: TGTGCCAGCAGCCCTAAACCTTCGACTGGCAATGAGCAGTTCTTC.

The gene calls are TRBV7-9 and TRBJ1-4, with D unresolved. The CDR3 sequence is 15 residues long. CDR1 and CDR2 from the germline V gene are SEHNR and FQNEAQ (reference sequence). The ends were cut back, 1 base at V and 0 bases at J, with 6 bases in the middle. Here the CDR3 reads CASSLVETTNEKLFF. For the CDR3, the DNA is TGTGCCAGCAGCTTAGTAGAGACAACTAATGAAAAACTGTTTTTT.

This chain uses TRBV5-1 with TRBJ2-1; TRBD1 is a possible D gene (5 bases). The CDR3 contains 18 residues. Germline V lookup: CDR1 SGHRS, CDR2 YFSETQ. V shed 7 bases and J shed 3 bases, with 26 bases lying between them. The CDR3 sequence: CASYNGAAPLLIYNEQFF. The CDR3 DNA follows: TGCGCCAGCTATAATGGGGCAGCACCCCTACTTATCTACAATGAGCAGTTCTTC.

The chain couples TRBV7-8 to TRBJ2-2, with 9 bases aligning to TRBD2. The germline V gene has CDR1 SGHVS and CDR2 FQNEAQ. V lost 1 base and J lost 6; bases outside the gene matches: 6. The CDR3 is 16 residues long. CDR3 amino acids: CASSLGGGTSSGELFF. CDR3 in DNA: TGTGCCAGCAGCTTAGGCGGAGGGACTAGCTCCGGGGAGCTGTTTTTT.

The chain links TRBV18 to TRBJ1-1; TRBD1 aligns across 9 bases. Trimming cost V 3 bases and J 1 base; bases outside gene matches: 3. Germline CDR1 KGHSH, CDR2 LQKENI. The CDR3 runs to 15 residues. The CDR3 bases are TGTGCCAGCTCACCCCGGACAGGGGAGAACACTGAAGCTTTCTTT. Translated, it gives CASSPRTGENTEAFF.

J is TRBJ1-2 and V is TRBV3-1 (or the pseudogene TRBV3-2); D is perhaps TRBD1 (5 bases). Per germline, CDR1 LGHDT and CDR2 YNNKEL (reference sequence). Trimming left V 0 bases short and J 4 bases short, with 12 bases between. This CDR3 has 15 amino acids. The CDR3 loop reads CASSQDVTRAYGYTF. The CDR3 nucleotides are TGTGCCAGCAGCCAAGATGTGACCAGGGCCTATGGCTACACCTTC.

The chain has TRBV4-3 and TRBJ1-6, with a tentative D call TRBD1 (5 bases). This CDR3 region has 14 residues. Trimming left V 2 bases short and J 4 bases short, with 6 bases between. Germline CDR1 is LGHNA and CDR2 is YSLEER. DNA of the CDR3: TGCGCCAGCAGCCAACAGGGATATAATTCACCCCTCCACTTT. Protein: CASSQQGYNSPLHF.

This clone was recorded once. The chain joins TRBV4-2 to TRBJ1-4; 7 positions agree with TRBD1. In germline, CDR1 is LGHNA, CDR2 YNFKEQ. Trimming cost V 4 bases and J 8 bases; bases outside gene matches: 4. The length of the CDR3 is 13 residues. For the CDR3, the DNA is TGTGCCAGCAGCCGCGACAGGGCGGAAAAACTGTTTTTT. Translation: CASSRDRAEKLFF.

This clone was seen only once. This chain uses TRBV5-4 with TRBJ2-3; 13 bases align to TRBD2. V dropped 4 bases and J dropped 0; count of bases not matched to a gene: 5. The CDR3 is 17 amino acids. CDR1 and CDR2 (germline): SGHNT, YYREEE (reference sequence). The CDR3 spells CASSTSGGAPSTDTQYF. The DNA of the CDR3 is TGTGCCAGCAGCACTAGCGGGGGGGCTCCTAGCACAGATACGCAGTATTTT. Looking up the rest from reference TRBV5-4 and TRBJ2-3 gives the full variable domain: ETGVTQSPTHLIKTRGQQVTLRCSSQSGHNTVSWYQQALGQGPQFIFQYYREEENGRGNFPPRFSGLQFPNYSSELNVNALELDDSALYLCASSTSGGAPSTDTQYFGPGTRLTVL.

V and J are TRBV21-1 and TRBJ1-1. TRBV21-1 is a pseudogene segment. CDR3 length: 16 amino acids. In DNA, the CDR3 is TGTGCCAGCAGCAAATACGATATGGACTCGAACACTGAAGCTTTCTTT. Translating gives CASSKYDMDSNTEAFF.

The chain is built from TRBV11-3 and TRBJ1-3; D may be TRBD1 (6 bases). CDR3 length: 19 residues. In germline, CDR1 is SGHNT, CDR2 YENEEA. The V end lost 2 bases, the J end lost 0 bases, and 20 bases lay between the germline ends. In DNA form, the CDR3 reads TGTGCCAGCAGCTTAACAACGGGCGACAGGAGGCTCTCTGGAAACACCATATATTTT. Protein: CASSLTTGDRRLSGNTIYF.

A single count supports this clone. CDR3 bases: TGTGCCAGCAGTTTCGGCGGACAGGGCGAAAAACTGTTTTTT. It translates to CASSFGGQGEKLFF. The V and J genes are TRBV27 and TRBJ1-4; TRBD1 agrees at 8 bases. V dropped 3 bases and J dropped 8; count of bases not matched to a gene: 5. The CDR3 loop spans 14 amino acids. Per germline, CDR1 MNHEY and CDR2 SMNVEV (reference sequence).

The rearrangement uses TRBV5-1 and TRBJ2-3, with 10 bases that match TRBD2. The V segment lost 3 bases and the J segment 1 base; nucleotides outside the gene matches: 2. CDR1 and CDR2 (germline): SGHRS, YFSETQ. The CDR3 extends over 15 amino acids. CDR3 amino acids: CASSSGLAGTDTQYF. In nucleotides, the CDR3 is TGCGCCAGCAGCTCCGGACTAGCGGGCACAGATACGCAGTATTTT.